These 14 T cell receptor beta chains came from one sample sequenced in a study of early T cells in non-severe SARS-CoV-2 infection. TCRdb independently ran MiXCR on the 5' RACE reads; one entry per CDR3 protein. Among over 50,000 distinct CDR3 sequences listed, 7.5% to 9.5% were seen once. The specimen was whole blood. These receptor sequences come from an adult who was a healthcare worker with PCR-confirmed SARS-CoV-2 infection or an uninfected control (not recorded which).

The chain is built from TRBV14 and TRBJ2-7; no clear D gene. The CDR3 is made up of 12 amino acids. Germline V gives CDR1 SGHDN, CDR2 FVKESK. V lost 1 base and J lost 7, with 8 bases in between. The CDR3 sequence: CASSQGRVEQYF. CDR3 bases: TGTGCCAGCAGCCAAGGGCGAGTAGAGCAGTACTTC.

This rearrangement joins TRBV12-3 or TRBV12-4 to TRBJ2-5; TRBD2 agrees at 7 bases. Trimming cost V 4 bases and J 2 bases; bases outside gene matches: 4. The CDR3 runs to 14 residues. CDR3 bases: TGTGCCAGCAGTTGGGGGGGAAGGCAAGAGACCCAGTACTTC. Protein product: CASSWGGRQETQYF.

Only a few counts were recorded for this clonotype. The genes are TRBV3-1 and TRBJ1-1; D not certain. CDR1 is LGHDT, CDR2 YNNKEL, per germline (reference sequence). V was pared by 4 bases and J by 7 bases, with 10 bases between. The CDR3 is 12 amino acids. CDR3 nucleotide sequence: TGTGCCAGCAGCCTCGGACGGGGTGAAGCTTTCTTT. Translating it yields CASSLGRGEAFF.

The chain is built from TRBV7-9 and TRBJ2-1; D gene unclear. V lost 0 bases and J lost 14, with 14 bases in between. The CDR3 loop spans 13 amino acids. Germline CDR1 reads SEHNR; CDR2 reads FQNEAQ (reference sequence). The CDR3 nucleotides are TGTGCCAGCAGCTTAGCCGAACAGAATTGGGAGTTCTTC. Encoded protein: CASSLAEQNWEFF.

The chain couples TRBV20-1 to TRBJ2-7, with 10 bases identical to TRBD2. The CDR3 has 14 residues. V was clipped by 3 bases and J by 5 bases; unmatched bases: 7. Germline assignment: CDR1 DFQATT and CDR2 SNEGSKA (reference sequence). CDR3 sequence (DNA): TGCAGTGCTAGCAGCGGGAGGGGAGAGAACGAGCAGTACTTC. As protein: CSASSGRGENEQYF.

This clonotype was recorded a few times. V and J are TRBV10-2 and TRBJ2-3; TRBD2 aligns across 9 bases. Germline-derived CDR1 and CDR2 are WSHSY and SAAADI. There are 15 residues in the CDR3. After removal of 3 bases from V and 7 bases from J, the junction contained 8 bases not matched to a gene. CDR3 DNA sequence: TGCGCCAGCAGTGAAGTGGCGGGGGGGAGAAATACGCAGTATTTT. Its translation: CASSEVAGGRNTQYF.

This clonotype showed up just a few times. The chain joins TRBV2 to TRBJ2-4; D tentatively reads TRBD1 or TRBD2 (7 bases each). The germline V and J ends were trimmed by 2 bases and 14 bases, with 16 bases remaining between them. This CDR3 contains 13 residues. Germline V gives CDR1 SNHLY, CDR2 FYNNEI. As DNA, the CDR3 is TGTGCCAGCAGTGAAATTGGGCAGGGGGGGAAGTACTTC. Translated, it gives CASSEIGQGGKYF.

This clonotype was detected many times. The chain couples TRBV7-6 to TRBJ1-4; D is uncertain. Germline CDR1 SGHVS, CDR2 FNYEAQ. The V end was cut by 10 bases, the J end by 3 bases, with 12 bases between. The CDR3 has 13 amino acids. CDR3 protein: CATSVGPNEKLFF. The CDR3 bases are TGTGCCACTTCCGTTGGGCCTAATGAAAAACTGTTTTTT. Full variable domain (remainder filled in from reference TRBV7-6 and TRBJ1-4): GAGVSQSPRYKVTKRGQDVALRCDPISGHVSLYWYRQALGQGPEFLTYFNYEAQQDKSGLPNDRFSAERPEGSISTLTIQRTEQRDSAMYRCATSVGPNEKLFFGSGTQLSVL.

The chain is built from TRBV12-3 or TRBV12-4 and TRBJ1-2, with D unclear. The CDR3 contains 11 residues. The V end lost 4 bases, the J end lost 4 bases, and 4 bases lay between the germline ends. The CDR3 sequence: CASSSRYGYTF. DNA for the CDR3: TGTGCCAGCAGTTCACGCTATGGCTACACCTTC.

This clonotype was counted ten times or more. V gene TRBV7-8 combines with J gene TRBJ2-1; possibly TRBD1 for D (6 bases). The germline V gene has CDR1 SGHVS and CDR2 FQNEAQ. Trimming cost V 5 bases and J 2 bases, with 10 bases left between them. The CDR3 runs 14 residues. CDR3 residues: CASSIGTTYNEQFF. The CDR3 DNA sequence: TGTGCCAGCAGCATCGGGACAACCTACAATGAGCAGTTCTTC.

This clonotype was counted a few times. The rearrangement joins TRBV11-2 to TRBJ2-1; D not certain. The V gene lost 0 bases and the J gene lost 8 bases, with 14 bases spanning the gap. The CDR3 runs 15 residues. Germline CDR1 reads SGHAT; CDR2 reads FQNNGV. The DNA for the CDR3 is TGTGCCAGCAGCTTAGATGGGGTAGGTGTAGATGAGCAGTTCTTC. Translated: CASSLDGVGVDEQFF.

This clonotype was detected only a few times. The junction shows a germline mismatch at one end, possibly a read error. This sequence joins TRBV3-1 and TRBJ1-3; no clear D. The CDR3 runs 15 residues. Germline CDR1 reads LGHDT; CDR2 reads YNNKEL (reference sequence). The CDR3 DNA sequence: TGTGCCAGCAGCAAAGAAGGGATCTCTGGAAACACCATATATTTT. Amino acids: CASSKEGISGNTIYF.

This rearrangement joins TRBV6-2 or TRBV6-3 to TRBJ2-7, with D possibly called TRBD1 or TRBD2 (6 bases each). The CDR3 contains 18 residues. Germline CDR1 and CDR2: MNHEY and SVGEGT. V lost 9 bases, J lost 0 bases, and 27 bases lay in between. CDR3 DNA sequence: TGTGCCAGTACCAGGACAGCCCTTAGCGGCTACAGCTCCTACGAGCAGTACTTC. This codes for CASTRTALSGYSSYEQYF.

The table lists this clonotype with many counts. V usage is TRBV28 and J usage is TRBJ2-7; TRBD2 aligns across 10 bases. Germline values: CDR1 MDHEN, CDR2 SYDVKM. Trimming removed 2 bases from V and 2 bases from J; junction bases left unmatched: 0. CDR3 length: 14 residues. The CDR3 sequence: CASSLSGRAYEQYF. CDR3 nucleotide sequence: TGTGCCAGCAGTTTAAGCGGGAGGGCCTACGAGCAGTACTTC.